Listed below are T cell receptor beta chains from one sample, sequenced in a study of OX40 agonist ivuxolimab in advanced cancers. This table comes from immunoSEQ multiplex PCR, and its TCRdb copy is limited to in-frame clones, with some not included. There are about 93,000 clones in the sample; 92% occur only once, and about 0.51% lies in the top ten. Sequencing used CD4+ or CD8+ T cells sorted from blood, obtained in a trial of the OX40 agonist ivuxolimab. These TCRs come from an adult with an advanced solid tumor such as melanoma, head and neck, liver or kidney cancer. The CDR3 runs from the conserved cysteine through the conserved F or W. A D gene is named only where the DNA matches it firmly. The size field is filled for only some rows; it gives once, few, many or a size class.

v_call	d_call	j_call	clone_size	cdr3_aa	cdr3_nt
TRBV5-1	NA	TRBJ1-2	NA	CASSLIDSNYGYTF	TGCGCCAGCAGCTTGATTGACAGTAACTATGGCTACACCTTC
TRBV9	NA	TRBJ2-5	NA	CASKTRRETQYF	TGTGCCAGCAAAACTCGGAGAGAGACCCAGTACTTC
TRBV19	NA	TRBJ1-2	NA	CASTDAGFGYTF	TGTGCCAGTACCGACGCGGGGTTCGGCTACACCTTC
TRBV1	NA	TRBJ2-7	NA	CTSSQAWTRRIVRAYEQYF	TGCACCAGCAGCCAAGCATGGACTAGACGGATCGTTAGGGCCTACGAGCAGTACTTC
TRBV6-1	NA	TRBJ1-1	once	CASTTSIDTEAFF	TGTGCCAGCACGACCTCCATTGACACTGAAGCTTTCTTT
TRBV7-9	TRBD2	TRBJ2-2	NA	CASSLLAGEWSTGELFF	TGTGCCAGCAGCCTACTAGCGGGAGAGTGGAGCACCGGGGAGCTGTTTTTT
TRBV11-3	NA	TRBJ1-1	NA	CASSLQQAPNTEAFF	TGTGCCAGCAGTCTCCAGCAGGCCCCGAACACTGAAGCTTTCTTT
TRBV7-8	TRBD2	TRBJ2-3	NA	CASSLLASGLSDTQYF	TGTGCCAGCAGCTTATTGGCTAGCGGGCTTTCGGATACGCAGTATTTT
TRBV30	NA	TRBJ1-1	NA	CAWSVLMGPNTEAFF	TGTGCCTGGAGTGTACTAATGGGTCCGAACACTGAAGCTTTCTTT
TRBV7-9	NA	TRBJ2-1	NA	CASSPFRSGSFGHEQFF	TGTGCCAGCAGTCCATTCCGATCAGGGTCCTTTGGCCATGAGCAGTTCTTC
TRBV30	NA	TRBJ2-3	NA	CAWSSQGSDTQYF	TGTGCCTGGAGTTCTCAAGGTTCAGATACGCAGTATTTT
TRBV23-1	TRBD1	TRBJ2-6	NA	CASSHIRDRNSGANVLTF	TGCGCCAGCAGTCACATCCGGGACAGAAACTCTGGGGCCAACGTCCTGACTTTC
TRBV18	TRBD2	TRBJ2-7	NA	CASSPLDSGGAITYEQYF	TGTGCCAGCTCACCCTTGGATAGCGGGGGGGCGATCACCTACGAGCAGTACTTC
TRBV6-6	NA	TRBJ2-1	NA	CASSYGEASEQFF	TGTGCCAGCAGTTACGGTGAGGCGAGTGAGCAGTTCTTC
TRBV5-1	TRBD1	TRBJ2-3	NA	CASSLSGQGGLGTQYF	TGCGCCAGCAGCTTGTCGGGACAGGGGGGCCTGGGTACGCAGTATTTT
TRBV4-1	TRBD2	TRBJ2-5	NA	CASSQDGSGGNQETQYF	TGCGCCAGCAGCCAAGACGGTAGCGGGGGAAACCAAGAGACCCAGTACTTC
TRBV5-4	NA	TRBJ2-7	NA	CASSPTGGPGYEQYF	TGTGCCAGCAGCCCGACAGGAGGACCGGGCTACGAGCAGTACTTC
TRBV27	TRBD1	TRBJ2-7	NA	CASSFTTGGFYEQYF	TGTGCCAGCAGTTTTACTACAGGGGGCTTCTACGAGCAGTACTTC
TRBV5-1	TRBD2	TRBJ2-7	NA	CASSLEGTSSSEQYF	TGCGCCAGCAGCTTGGAGGGGACTAGCTCGAGCGAGCAGTACTTC
TRBV29-1	NA	TRBJ2-7	NA	CSVRDTISYEQYF	TGCAGCGTCCGGGACACGATTTCCTACGAGCAGTACTTC
TRBV6-5	NA	TRBJ1-1	NA	CASSAGTVNTEAFF	TGTGCCAGCAGTGCCGGGACGGTGAACACTGAAGCTTTCTTT
TRBV14	NA	TRBJ1-1	once	CASSPNRANTEAFF	TGTGCCAGCAGCCCAAACAGAGCCAACACTGAAGCTTTCTTT
TRBV10-1	NA	TRBJ1-2	NA	CASRRPPTASNYGYTF	TGCGCCAGCAGACGACCTCCGACAGCAAGCAACTATGGCTACACCTTC
TRBV10-2	NA	TRBJ2-2	once	CASSGTQNTGELFF	TGCGCCAGCAGTGGGACACAGAACACCGGGGAGCTGTTTTTT
TRBV11-2	NA	TRBJ2-7	NA	CASSLATVSYEQYF	TGTGCCAGCAGCTTAGCGACAGTTTCCTACGAGCAGTACTTC
TRBV6-1	NA	TRBJ2-3	once	CASGESTDTQYF	TGTGCCAGCGGGGAGAGCACAGATACGCAGTATTTT
TRBV6-6	NA	TRBJ1-3	NA	CASRTGLGAARNTIYF	TGTGCCAGCAGGACCGGCCTCGGGGCAGCCAGGAACACCATATATTTT
TRBV10-1	NA	TRBJ2-2	once	CASSGQGNTGELFF	TGCGCCAGCAGTGGCCAGGGTAACACCGGGGAGCTGTTTTTT
TRBV15	TRBD1	TRBJ1-4	NA	CATSRDQTGPNEKLFF	TGTGCCACCAGCAGAGATCAGACAGGGCCTAATGAAAAACTGTTTTTT
TRBV10-3	NA	TRBJ1-1	NA	CAIRGQNTEAFF	TGTGCCATCAGGGGACAGAACACTGAAGCTTTCTTT
TRBV6-5	TRBD2	TRBJ2-1	NA	CASSRTSGGPNEQFF	TGTGCCAGCAGTCGGACTAGCGGGGGCCCAAATGAGCAGTTCTTC
TRBV18	NA	TRBJ1-1	NA	CASSWGGSNTEAFF	TGTGCCAGCTCTTGGGGCGGTTCGAACACTGAAGCTTTCTTT
TRBV4-1	TRBD2	TRBJ2-7	NA	CASAAGAYEQYF	TGCGCCAGCGCCGCGGGAGCCTACGAGCAGTACTTC
TRBV5-1	TRBD2	TRBJ2-3	NA	CASSPLGLATNTDTQYF	TGCGCCAGCAGCCCGCTAGGACTAGCCACTAACACAGATACGCAGTATTTT
TRBV7-3	TRBD2	TRBJ2-3	NA	CASSSNLAGTQYF	TGTGCCAGCAGCTCAAATCTAGCGGGTACGCAGTATTTT
TRBV9	TRBD2	TRBJ2-1	NA	CASSATGTSGNEQFF	TGTGCCAGCAGCGCAACCGGGACTAGCGGTAATGAGCAGTTCTTC
TRBV4-1	TRBD2	TRBJ2-7	NA	CASSPIGLAGHSYEQYF	TGCGCCAGCAGCCCCATTGGACTAGCGGGGCATTCCTACGAGCAGTACTTC
TRBV9	TRBD2	TRBJ2-3	NA	CASSAHRTSGGADTDTQYF	TGTGCCAGCAGCGCCCACAGGACTAGCGGGGGGGCCGACACAGATACGCAGTATTTT
TRBV9	NA	TRBJ2-7	once	CASSPGTENYEQYF	TGTGCCAGCAGCCCCGGGACCGAAAACTACGAGCAGTACTTC
TRBV6-5	TRBD2	TRBJ2-3	once	CASSLQRGGADTQYF	TGTGCCAGCAGTCTCCAGCGGGGGGGCGCAGATACGCAGTATTTT
TRBV5-1	TRBD1	TRBJ2-5	NA	CASSLEGASTQYF	TGCGCCAGCAGCTTGGAGGGGGCCAGCACCCAGTACTTC
TRBV5-4	NA	TRBJ2-5	NA	CASSLAGRGETQYF	TGTGCCAGCAGCTTGGCCGGGAGAGGAGAGACCCAGTACTTC
TRBV29-1	TRBD2	TRBJ2-3	NA	CSVDASGIRTDTQYF	TGCAGCGTTGATGCTAGCGGGATACGGACAGATACGCAGTATTTT
TRBV5-1	TRBD2	TRBJ2-3	NA	CASSTLGLAGGADTQYF	TGCGCCAGCAGCACCTTGGGACTAGCGGGGGGGGCGGATACGCAGTATTTT
TRBV7-3	NA	TRBJ2-3	NA	CASSLGGHLGDTQYF	TGTGCCAGCAGCTTAGGGGGACACCTAGGGGATACGCAGTATTTT
TRBV19	NA	TRBJ1-2	NA	CASNKGEDGYTF	TGTGCCAGCAATAAGGGGGAGGATGGCTACACCTTC
TRBV5-6	TRBD1	TRBJ2-3	NA	CASNPVGQGKDTQYF	TGTGCCAGCAACCCCGTGGGACAGGGTAAAGATACGCAGTATTTT
TRBV5-4	TRBD2	TRBJ2-3	NA	CASSLAGGLVADTQYF	TGTGCCAGCAGCTTGGCCGGAGGACTAGTTGCAGATACGCAGTATTTT
TRBV29-1	NA	TRBJ1-2	NA	CSARDHTGEDTF	TGCAGCGCTAGGGACCATACGGGGGAGGACACCTTC
TRBV29-1	TRBD1	TRBJ2-5	NA	CSVVSRGQETQYF	TGCAGCGTTGTGAGCAGGGGGCAGGAGACCCAGTACTTC
TRBV5-8	TRBD1	TRBJ1-6	NA	CASRDRVNSPLHF	TGTGCCAGCAGGGACAGGGTCAATTCACCCCTCCACTTT
TRBV2	NA	TRBJ1-6	NA	CASSLGYNSPLHF	TGTGCCAGCAGTTTAGGTTATAATTCACCCCTCCACTTT
TRBV19	NA	TRBJ2-1	NA	CASFTGIAAYNEQFF	TGTGCCAGTTTTACAGGGATTGCAGCCTACAATGAGCAGTTCTTC
TRBV9	NA	TRBJ1-4	NA	CASSVGGVTEKLFF	TGTGCCAGCAGCGTCGGCGGGGTGACTGAAAAACTGTTTTTT
TRBV6-6	TRBD1	TRBJ2-5	NA	CASSSYRGRETQYF	TGTGCCAGCAGCTCCTACAGGGGCCGGGAGACCCAGTACTTC
TRBV18	TRBD1	TRBJ1-3	NA	CASSPPGQSFGNTIYF	TGTGCCAGCTCCCCCCCGGGACAGAGTTTTGGAAACACCATATATTTT
TRBV5-4	TRBD2	TRBJ2-5	NA	CASSLAASGRYETQYF	TGTGCCAGCAGCTTGGCAGCTAGCGGGAGGTACGAGACCCAGTACTTC
TRBV7-9	NA	TRBJ2-3	NA	CASSAWGSGEDTQYF	TGTGCCAGCAGCGCATGGGGCTCCGGGGAAGATACGCAGTATTTT
TRBV19	NA	TRBJ2-5	NA	CASSITSIGETQYF	TGTGCCAGTAGTATCACTAGTATCGGAGAGACCCAGTACTTC
TRBV5-1	TRBD2	TRBJ2-5	NA	CASSPIRTSDPETQYF	TGCGCCAGCAGCCCCATTAGGACTAGCGACCCAGAGACCCAGTACTTC